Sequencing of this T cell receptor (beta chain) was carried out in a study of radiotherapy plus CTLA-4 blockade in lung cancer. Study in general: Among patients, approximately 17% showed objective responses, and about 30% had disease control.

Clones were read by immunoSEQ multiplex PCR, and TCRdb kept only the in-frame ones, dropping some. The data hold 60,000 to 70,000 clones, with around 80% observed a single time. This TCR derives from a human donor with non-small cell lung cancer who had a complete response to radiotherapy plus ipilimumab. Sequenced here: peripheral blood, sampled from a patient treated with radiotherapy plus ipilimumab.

This CDR3 reads CASSLGDRASGNTIYF. Written as DNA, the CDR3 is TGCGCCAGCAGCTTGGGTGACAGAGCCTCTGGAAACACCATATATTTT. The V call is TRBV5-1, the J call TRBJ1-3; TRBD1 is a possible D gene (5 bases). The V end was cut by 0 bases, the J end by 0 bases, with 10 bases between. Per the germline V gene, CDR1 is SGHRS and CDR2 is YFSETQ. This CDR3 region has 16 residues.